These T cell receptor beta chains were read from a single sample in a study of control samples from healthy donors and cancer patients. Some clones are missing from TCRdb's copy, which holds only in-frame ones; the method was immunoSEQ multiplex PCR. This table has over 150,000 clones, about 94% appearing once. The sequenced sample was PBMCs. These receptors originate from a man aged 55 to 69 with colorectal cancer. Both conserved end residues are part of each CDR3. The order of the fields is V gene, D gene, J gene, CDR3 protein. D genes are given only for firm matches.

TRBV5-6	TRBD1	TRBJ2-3	CASSHYRGSTDTQYF
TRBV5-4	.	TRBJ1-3	CASSLQGGSGNTIYF
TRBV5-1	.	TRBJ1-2	CASSFAGSGGYTF
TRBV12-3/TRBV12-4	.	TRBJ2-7	CASSWPDYEQYF
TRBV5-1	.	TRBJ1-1	CASRFDQNTEAFF
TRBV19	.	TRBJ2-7	CASSIGGRGYEQYF
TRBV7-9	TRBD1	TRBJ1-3	CASSFAGQGGNTIYF
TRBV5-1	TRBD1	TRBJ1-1	CASSLETGIATEAFF
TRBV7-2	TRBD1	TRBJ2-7	CASSLDRGYEQYF
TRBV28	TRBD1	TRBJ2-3	CASRSGGSFADTQYF
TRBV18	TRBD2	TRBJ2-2	CASSPTSGGNTGELFF
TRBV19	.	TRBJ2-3	CASKDVWTSTDTQYF
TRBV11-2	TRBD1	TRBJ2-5	CASSLGDRGQETQYF
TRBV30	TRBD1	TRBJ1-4	CAWSVIGQGDEKLFF
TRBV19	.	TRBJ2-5	CASSISETAEETQYF
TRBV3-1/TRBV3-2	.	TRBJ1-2	CASRPQGNYGYTF
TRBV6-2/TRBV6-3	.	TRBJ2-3	CASSHPKRVSTDTQYF
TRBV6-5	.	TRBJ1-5	CASSWGGARNQPQHF
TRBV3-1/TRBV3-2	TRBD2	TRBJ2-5	CASNERGALGETQYF